This T cell receptor beta chain was found in a study of CD4 T cells in relation to SARS-CoV-2 and coronaviruses. The method was immunoSEQ multiplex PCR; TCRdb's version includes in-frame clones alone and lacks a portion of them. The repertoire consists of more than 50,000 clones, with roughly 85% occurring once and the leading ten covering about 1.4%. Before the COVID-19 pandemic, during about 2010-2018, CD4+ T cells were taken from unexposed donors. CDR3 length: 17 residues. V was pared by 0 bases and J by 1 base, with 5 bases of the junction left unmatched. Germline CDR1 reads SGHRS; CDR2 reads YFSETQ.

This TCR came from a human donor in good health. The sample comprised memory CD4+ T cells from PBMCs. The chain has TRBV5-1 and TRBJ2-3, with 10 positions matching TRBD2. CDR3 sequence reads: CASSLAASGSGTDTQYF. CDR3 nucleotide sequence: TGCGCCAGCAGCTTGGCCGCTAGCGGGAGCGGCACAGATACGCAGTATTTT.